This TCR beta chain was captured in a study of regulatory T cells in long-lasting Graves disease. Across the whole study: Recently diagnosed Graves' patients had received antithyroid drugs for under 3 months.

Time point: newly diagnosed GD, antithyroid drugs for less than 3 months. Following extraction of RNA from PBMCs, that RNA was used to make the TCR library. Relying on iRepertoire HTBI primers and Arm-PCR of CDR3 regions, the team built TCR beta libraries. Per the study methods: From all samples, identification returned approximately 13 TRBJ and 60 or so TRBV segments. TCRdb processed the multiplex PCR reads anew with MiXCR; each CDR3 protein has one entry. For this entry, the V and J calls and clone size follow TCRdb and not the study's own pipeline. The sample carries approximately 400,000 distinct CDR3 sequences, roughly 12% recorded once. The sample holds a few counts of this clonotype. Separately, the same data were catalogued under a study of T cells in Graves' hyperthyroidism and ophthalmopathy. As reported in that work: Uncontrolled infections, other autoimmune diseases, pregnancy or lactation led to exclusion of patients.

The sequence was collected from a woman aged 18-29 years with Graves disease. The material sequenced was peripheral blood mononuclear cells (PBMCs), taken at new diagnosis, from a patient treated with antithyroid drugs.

CDR3 nucleotides: TGTGCCAGCAGTTACTCTGGAGCCCCGGCTAATGAAAAACTGTTTTTT. It is translated as CASSYSGAPANEKLFF. V gene TRBV6-5 combines with J gene TRBJ1-4; no definite D call. CDR1 and CDR2 from the germline V gene are MNHEY and SVGAGI. CDR3 length equals 16 residues. Trimming removed 0 bases at V and 3 bases at J, with 11 bases between.